The 14 T cell receptor beta chains below were found in one sample sequenced in a study of graft-versus-host responses after intestinal transplantation. Method: immunoSEQ multiplex PCR; TCRdb's copy keeps in-frame clones and lacks some. The sample holds about 84,000 clones, around 93% seen once. Their recognized antigens are unknown. The starting material was unstimulated CD4+ T cells sorted from spleen or lymph node cells, obtained before transplant. These receptors all stem from a human donor who was the organ donor for an intestinal transplant.

The chain carries TRBV15 and TRBJ2-3; TRBD2 matches 8 bases. CDR1 is LNHNV, CDR2 YYDKDF, per germline (reference sequence). CDR3 length: 15 residues. The trim removed 2 bases at V and 9 bases at J, leaving 10 bases unmatched. The CDR3 reads CATSRQTSEGSTQYF. In DNA form, the CDR3 reads TGTGCCACCAGCAGACAGACTAGCGAGGGGTCCACGCAGTATTTT.

The rearrangement links TRBV5-6 to TRBJ2-4; 7 positions agree with TRBD1. Germline assignment: CDR1 SGHDT and CDR2 YYEEEE. Germline trimming cut 3 bases from V and 2 bases from J; bases unmatched to any gene: 2. The CDR3 consists of 14 residues. Here the CDR3 reads CASSSGGTKNIQYF. Here the CDR3 DNA reads TGTGCCAGCAGCTCAGGGGGAACCAAAAACATTCAGTACTTC.

J is TRBJ2-3 and V is TRBV21-1; TRBD2, the D gene given by the table, was not confirmed from the DNA. TRBV21-1 is a pseudogene locus. The CDR3 covers 14 residues. In DNA form, the CDR3 reads TGTGCCAGCAGCAAGCGGGAGGATCCAGATACGCAGTATTTT. It is translated as CASSKREDPDTQYF.

The V call is TRBV28, the J call TRBJ1-1; D not resolved. The CDR3 spans 13 residues. The V end was cut by 6 bases, the J end by 1 base, with 9 bases between. CDR1 MDHEN and CDR2 SYDVKM come from the germline V gene. The CDR3 DNA is TGTGCCAGCAGCCTAGACGGGAACACTGAAGCTTTCTTT. Amino acid sequence: CASSLDGNTEAFF.

This clone was counted a few times. The rearrangement uses TRBV29-1 and TRBJ2-7; D ambiguous. The CDR3 has 11 amino acids. Looked up from germline, CDR1 is SQVTM and CDR2 is ANQGSEA. Trimming pared 7 bases from V and 3 bases from J, leaving 10 bases between. The CDR3 is CSASHSYEQYF. The CDR3, as DNA: TGCAGCGCCTCTCATAGCTACGAGCAGTACTTC.

This rearrangement joins TRBV15 to TRBJ1-4; no firm D call. The CDR3 runs to 13 residues. V shed 6 bases and J shed 7 bases, with 12 bases lying between them. CDR1 LNHNV and CDR2 YYDKDF come from the germline V gene (reference sequence). CDR3 DNA sequence: TGTGCCACCAGACCACGGGGTGGTGAAAAACTGTTTTTT. This translates into CATRPRGGEKLFF.

Written as DNA, the CDR3 is TGTGCCAGCAGTGACGTACTAGCGGGGGGGTTTGTCCAAGAGACCCAGTACTTC. Translation: CASSDVLAGGFVQETQYF. The chain is built from TRBV6-1 and TRBJ2-7, with 13 bases aligning to TRBD2. The J call may be faulty, since TRBJ2-5 better matches the DNA end. Germline values: CDR1 MNHNS, CDR2 SASEGT. The CDR3 totals 18 residues.

Written as DNA, the CDR3 is TGTGCCAGCAGCGTAGTGGTAGCTCAGGGTGAGCAGTTCTTC. Amino acid sequence: CASSVVVAQGEQFF. This chain uses TRBV9 with TRBJ2-1; D might be TRBD1 (5 bases). CDR1 SGDLS and CDR2 YYNGEE come from the germline V gene. The CDR3 extends over 14 amino acids. Trimming took off 0 bases at V and 9 bases at J, with 13 bases between the two ends.

This chain links TRBV14 with TRBJ2-1, with 11 bases matching TRBD2. Trimming at V came to 4 bases and at J to 3 bases, leaving 2 bases not matched to a gene. From germline, CDR1 is SGHDN and CDR2 FVKESK. This CDR3 has 15 amino acids. CDR3 nucleotides: TGTGCCAGCAGCCCCGGGACTAGCGGCTACAATGAGCAGTTCTTC. Its protein product is CASSPGTSGYNEQFF. Using reference TRBV14 and TRBJ2-1 for the parts outside the CDR3, the full variable domain is EAGVTQFPSHSVIEKGQTVTLRCDPISGHDNLYWYRRVMGKEIKFLLHFVKESKQDESGMPNNRFLAERTGGTYSTLKVQPAELEDSGVYFCASSPGTSGYNEQFFGPGTRLTVL.

Note on this clone: Other DNA sequences in the sample encode the same CDR3. The chain employs TRBV18 and TRBJ1-2; D gene ambiguous. Between the trimmed V and J ends, which lost 6 bases and 4 bases, there was a span of 12 bases. Germline CDR1 is KGHSH and CDR2 is LQKENI. The CDR3 contains 13 residues. CDR3 in amino acids: CASSPPGGYGYTF. As DNA, the CDR3 is TGTGCCAGCTCCCCGCCGGGTGGCTATGGCTACACCTTC.

The chain couples TRBV7-3 to TRBJ2-1, with 7 positions matching TRBD2. From germline, CDR1 is SGHTA and CDR2 FQGTGA. This CDR3 is built from 15 residues. V dropped 2 bases and J dropped 4; count of bases not matched to a gene: 5. In nucleotides, the CDR3 is TGTGCCAGCAGCTTACTCGGGGGGACGTACAATGAGCAGTTCTTC. The encoded protein is CASSLLGGTYNEQFF.

For this clone: The germline gene is not matched at one end of the junction; a read error may be the cause. This specimen includes other DNA sequences encoding the same CDR3. V gene TRBV9 combines with J gene TRBJ1-1; 9 bases map to TRBD1. Germline-derived CDR1 and CDR2 are SGDLS and YYNGEE. This CDR3 has 14 residues. The CDR3 loop reads CASSTGGRNTEAFF. CDR3 DNA sequence: TGTGCCAGCAGCACAGGGGGCAGAAACACTGAGGCTTTCTTT.

DNA of the CDR3: TGCGCCAGCAGCTTGGTCCCGGGCACAGATACGCAGTATTTT. Translating gives CASSLVPGTDTQYF. This chain connects TRBV5-1 to TRBJ2-3, with D unclear. CDR3 length equals 14 residues. V lost 0 bases, J lost 1 base, and 6 bases lay in between. The germline V gene has CDR1 SGHRS and CDR2 YFSETQ.

The gene calls are TRBV7-3 and TRBJ2-2, with unresolved D. Per the germline V gene, CDR1 is SGHTA and CDR2 is FQGTGA. The CDR3 spans 15 residues. With 0 bases removed from V and 1 base from J, the gap between germline ends came to 6 bases. The CDR3 here is CASSLTPGNTGELFF. CDR3 DNA sequence: TGTGCCAGCAGCTTAACTCCGGGGAACACCGGGGAGCTGTTTTTT.